This T cell receptor (beta chain) was documented in a study of T cell responses to AZD1222 COVID-19 vaccine. Study-wide findings and caveats: Donors, mostly white British, included more females; clonal diversity was possibly underestimated. Spike was spanned by vaccine-associated CD4 TCRs, which were dominant at 160-218 and 743-854. With two AZD1222 doses given, Spike-specific TCR breadth and depth both rose. No repertoire was sampled before or during the peak T cell response, only after it.

Measured with immunoSEQ multiplex PCR; TCRdb has only the in-frame clones, and not every one. Among approximately 31,000 clones, roughly 90% were seen once, and the ten largest hold approximately 15%. A word on this clone: As yet, its antigen is unknown.

The sequenced sample was peripheral blood, obtained 28 days after the second AZD1222 dose. The sequence came from an adult who received the AZD1222 COVID-19 vaccine.

The CDR3 region is CARGQLGGGYTF. As DNA, the CDR3 is TGTGCCCGGGGACAGCTTGGTGGGGGCTACACCTTC. The chain employs TRBV25-1 and TRBJ1-2, with TRBD1 matching over 7 bases. With 11 bases clipped from V and 8 bases from J, the junction kept 11 bases outside the gene matches. This CDR3 comprises 12 residues. Germline loops: CDR1 MGHDK, CDR2 SYGVNS.